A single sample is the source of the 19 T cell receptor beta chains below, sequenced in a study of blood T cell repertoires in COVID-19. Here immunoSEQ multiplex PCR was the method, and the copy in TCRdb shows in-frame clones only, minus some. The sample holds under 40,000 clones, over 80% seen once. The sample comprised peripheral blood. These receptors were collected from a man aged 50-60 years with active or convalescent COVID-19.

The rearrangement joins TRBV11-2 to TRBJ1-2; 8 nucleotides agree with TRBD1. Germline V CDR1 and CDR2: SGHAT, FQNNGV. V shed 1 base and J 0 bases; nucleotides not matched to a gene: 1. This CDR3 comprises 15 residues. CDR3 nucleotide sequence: TGTGCCAGCAGCTTAGGGACAGGGACTAACTATGGCTACACCTTC. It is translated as CASSLGTGTNYGYTF.

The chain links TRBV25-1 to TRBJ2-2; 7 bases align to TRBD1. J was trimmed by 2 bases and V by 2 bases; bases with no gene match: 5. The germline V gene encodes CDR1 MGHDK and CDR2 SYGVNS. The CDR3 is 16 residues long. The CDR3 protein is CASSEPGTVNTGELFF. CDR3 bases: TGTGCCAGCAGTGAACCCGGGACAGTTAACACCGGGGAGCTGTTTTTT.

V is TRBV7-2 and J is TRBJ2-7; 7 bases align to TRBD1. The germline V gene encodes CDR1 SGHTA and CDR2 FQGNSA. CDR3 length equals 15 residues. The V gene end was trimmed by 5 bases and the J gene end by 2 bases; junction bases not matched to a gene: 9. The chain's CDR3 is CASSLSAQGTYEQYV. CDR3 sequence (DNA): TGTGCCAGCAGCCTAAGCGCACAGGGGACCTACGAGCAGTACGTC.

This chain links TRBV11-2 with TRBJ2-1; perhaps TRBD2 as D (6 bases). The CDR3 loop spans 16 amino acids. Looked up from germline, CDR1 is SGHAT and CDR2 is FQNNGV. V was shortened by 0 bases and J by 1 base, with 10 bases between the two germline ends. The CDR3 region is CASSLDGGASYNEQFF. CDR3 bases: TGTGCCAGCAGCTTAGACGGAGGGGCATCCTACAATGAGCAGTTCTTC.

DNA for the CDR3: TGTGCCAGCAGACCGGGAGGGAACACTGAAGCTTTCTTT. This codes for CASRPGGNTEAFF. The chain is built from TRBV3-1 (or the pseudogene TRBV3-2) and TRBJ1-1; D ambiguous. CDR1 is LGHDT, CDR2 YNNKEL, per germline (reference sequence). V was clipped by 6 bases and J by 1 base, with 9 bases between them. The CDR3 runs to 13 residues.

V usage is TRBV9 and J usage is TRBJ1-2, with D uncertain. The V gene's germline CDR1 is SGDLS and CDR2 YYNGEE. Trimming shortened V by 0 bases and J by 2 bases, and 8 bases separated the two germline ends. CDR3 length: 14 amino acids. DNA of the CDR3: TGTGCCAGCAGCGTAGCCACACCCAACTATGGCTACACCTTC. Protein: CASSVATPNYGYTF.

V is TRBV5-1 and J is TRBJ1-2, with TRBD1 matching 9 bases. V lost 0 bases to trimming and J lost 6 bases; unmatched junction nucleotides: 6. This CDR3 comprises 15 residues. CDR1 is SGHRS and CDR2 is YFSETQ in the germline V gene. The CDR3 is CASSLASDRGNGYTF. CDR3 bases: TGCGCCAGCAGCTTGGCATCCGACAGGGGGAATGGCTACACCTTC.

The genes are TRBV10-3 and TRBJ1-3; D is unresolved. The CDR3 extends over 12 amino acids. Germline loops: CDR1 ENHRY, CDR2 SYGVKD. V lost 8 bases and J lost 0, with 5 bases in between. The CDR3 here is CAIAGSGNTIYF. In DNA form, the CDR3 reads TGTGCCATCGCGGGCTCTGGAAACACCATATATTTT.

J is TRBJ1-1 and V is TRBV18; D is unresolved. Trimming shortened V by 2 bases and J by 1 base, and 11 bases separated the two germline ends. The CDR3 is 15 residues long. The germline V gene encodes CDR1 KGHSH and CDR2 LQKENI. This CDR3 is CASSPSVMANTEAFF. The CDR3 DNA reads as TGTGCCAGCTCACCATCAGTCATGGCGAACACTGAAGCTTTCTTT.

For the CDR3, the DNA is TGTGCCAGCAGGGCCGACAGGGGGGAAGAGCAGTACTTC. The encoded protein is CASRADRGEEQYF. The chain is built from TRBV2 and TRBJ2-7, with 9 bases lining up with TRBD1. The CDR3 has 13 residues. Unmatched junction bases numbered 7, after V lost 6 bases and J lost 7 bases. Germline V gives CDR1 SNHLY, CDR2 FYNNEI.

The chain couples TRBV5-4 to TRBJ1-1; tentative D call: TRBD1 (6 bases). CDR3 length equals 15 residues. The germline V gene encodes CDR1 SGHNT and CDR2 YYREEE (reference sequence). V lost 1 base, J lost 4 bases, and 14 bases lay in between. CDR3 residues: CASSLKQGGGTEAFF. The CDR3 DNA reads TGTGCCAGCAGCTTGAAGCAGGGAGGGGGCACTGAAGCTTTCTTT. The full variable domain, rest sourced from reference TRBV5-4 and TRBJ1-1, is ETGVTQSPTHLIKTRGQQVTLRCSSQSGHNTVSWYQQALGQGPQFIFQYYREEENGRGNFPPRFSGLQFPNYSSELNVNALELDDSALYLCASSLKQGGGTEAFFGQGTRLTVV.

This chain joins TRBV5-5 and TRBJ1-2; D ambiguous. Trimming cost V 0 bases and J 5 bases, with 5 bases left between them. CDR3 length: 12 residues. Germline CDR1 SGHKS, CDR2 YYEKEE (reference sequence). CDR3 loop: CASSLAEYGYTF. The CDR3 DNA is TGTGCCAGCAGCTTGGCCGAGTATGGCTACACCTTC.

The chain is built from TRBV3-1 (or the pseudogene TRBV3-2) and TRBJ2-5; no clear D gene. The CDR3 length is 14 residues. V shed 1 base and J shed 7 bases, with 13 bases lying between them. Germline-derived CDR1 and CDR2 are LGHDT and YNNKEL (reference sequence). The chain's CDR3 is CASSQAGERGTQYF. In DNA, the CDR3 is TGTGCCAGCAGCCAAGCTGGCGAACGAGGGACCCAGTACTTC.

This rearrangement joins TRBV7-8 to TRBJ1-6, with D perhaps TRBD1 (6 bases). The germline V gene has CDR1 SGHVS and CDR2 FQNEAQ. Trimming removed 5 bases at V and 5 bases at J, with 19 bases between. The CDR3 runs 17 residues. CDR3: CASSLKGRTVDNSPLHF. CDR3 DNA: TGTGCCAGCAGCCTAAAAGGGCGGACAGTAGATAATTCACCCCTCCACTTT.

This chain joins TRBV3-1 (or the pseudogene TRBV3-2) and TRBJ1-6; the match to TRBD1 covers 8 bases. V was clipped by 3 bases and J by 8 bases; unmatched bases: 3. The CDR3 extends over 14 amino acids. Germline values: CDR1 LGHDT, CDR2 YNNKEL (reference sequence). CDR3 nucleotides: TGTGCCAGCAGCCAGGGACAGGCAGATTCACCCCTCCACTTT. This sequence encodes CASSQGQADSPLHF.

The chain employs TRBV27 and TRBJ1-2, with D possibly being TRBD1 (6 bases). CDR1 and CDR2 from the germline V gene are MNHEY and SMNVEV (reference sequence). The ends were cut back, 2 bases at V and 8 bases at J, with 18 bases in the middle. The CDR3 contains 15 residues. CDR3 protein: CASSLNRDTLGGYTF. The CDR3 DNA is TGTGCCAGCAGTTTAAATCGGGACACCCTAGGAGGCTACACCTTC.

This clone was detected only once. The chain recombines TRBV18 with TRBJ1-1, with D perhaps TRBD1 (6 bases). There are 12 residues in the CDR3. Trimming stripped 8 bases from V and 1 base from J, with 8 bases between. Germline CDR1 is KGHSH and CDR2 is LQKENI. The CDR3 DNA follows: TGTGCCAGCATGACAGGGAACACTGAAGCTTTCTTT. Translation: CASMTGNTEAFF.

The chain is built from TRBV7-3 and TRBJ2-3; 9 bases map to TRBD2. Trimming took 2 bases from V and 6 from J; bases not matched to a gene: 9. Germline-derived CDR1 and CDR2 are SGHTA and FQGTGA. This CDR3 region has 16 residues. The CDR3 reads CASSLLRGGPGDTQYF. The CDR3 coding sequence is TGTGCCAGCAGCTTATTGCGGGGGGGCCCAGGTGATACGCAGTATTTT.

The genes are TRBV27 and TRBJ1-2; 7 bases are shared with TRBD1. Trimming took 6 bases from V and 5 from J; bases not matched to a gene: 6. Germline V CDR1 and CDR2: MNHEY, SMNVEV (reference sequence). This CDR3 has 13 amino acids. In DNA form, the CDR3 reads TGTGCCAGCAGCCGGGACAGTAGGTATGGCTACACCTTC. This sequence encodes CASSRDSRYGYTF.